The 26 T cell receptor beta chains given below trace back to one sample, sequenced in a study of cytomegalovirus exposure and HLA in healthy donors. PCR primers comprised 60 Vbeta and 13 Jbeta primers. Only in-frame clones appear in the TCRdb table, and some are missing; sequencing was by immunoSEQ multiplex PCR. The sample contains roughly 190,000 clones, 65% to 85% of which appear only once. Material for sequencing was PBMCs. The receptors here all came from a man between 18 and 29 years old in good health and CMV-seronegative.

The chain has TRBV13 and TRBJ1-2; D is possibly TRBD1 (6 bases). Trimming cost V 6 bases and J 4 bases, with 18 bases left between them. The CDR3 is 15 residues long. The germline V gene has CDR1 PRHDT and CDR2 FYEKMQ (reference sequence). The CDR3 sequence is CASRPRGGVSYGYTF. CDR3 DNA: TGTGCCAGCAGACCCAGGGGCGGAGTCAGCTATGGCTACACCTTC.

The rearrangement uses TRBV7-2 and TRBJ2-5; the D gene is possibly TRBD2 (5 bases). This CDR3 has 13 amino acids. V was cut by 3 bases and J by 2 bases, with 7 bases left in between. From germline, CDR1 is SGHTA and CDR2 FQGNSA. The CDR3 nucleotides are TGTGCCAGCAGCTTGCGGGTACAAGAGACCCAGTACTTC. Its translation is CASSLRVQETQYF.

The chain has TRBV28 and TRBJ2-3; possibly TRBD2 for D (5 bases). The CDR3 spans 15 residues. V was clipped by 4 bases and J by 3 bases, with 14 bases between them. The germline V gene encodes CDR1 MDHEN and CDR2 SYDVKM. CDR3 in DNA: TGTGCCAGCAGTTCTTCCTTTAGGGAGACAGATACGCAGTATTTT. Amino acids: CASSSSFRETDTQYF.

The V call is TRBV28, the J call TRBJ1-2, with a weak D call TRBD1 (5 bases). Between the trimmed V and J ends, which lost 6 bases and 5 bases, there was a span of 19 bases. The length of the CDR3 is 15 residues. Germline lookup yields CDR1 MDHEN and CDR2 SYDVKM. The CDR3 reads CASSQLHRSPYGYTF. DNA of the CDR3: TGTGCCAGCAGCCAACTTCACAGGAGTCCATATGGCTACACCTTC.

The genes are TRBV27 and TRBJ2-3; 9 bases line up with TRBD2. Germline V gene lookup returns CDR1 MNHEY and CDR2 SMNVEV (reference sequence). Trimming removed 4 bases from V and 3 bases from J; junction bases left unmatched: 2. The CDR3 has 14 amino acids. CDR3 sequence: CASSSSGETDTQYF. As DNA, the CDR3 is TGTGCCAGCAGTTCTAGCGGGGAGACAGATACGCAGTATTTT.

J is TRBJ2-2 and V is TRBV5-1; 14 bases agree with TRBD2. Losses at the gene ends were 3 bases for V and 4 bases for J; bases not matched to a gene: 5. This CDR3 contains 17 residues. Germline values: CDR1 SGHRS, CDR2 YFSETQ. Here the CDR3 reads CASSSGLAGGVTGELFF. The CDR3 DNA is TGCGCCAGCAGCTCAGGACTAGCGGGGGGCGTCACCGGGGAGCTGTTTTTT.

V usage is TRBV7-9 and J usage is TRBJ2-6, with D tentatively TRBD2 (6 bases). The germline V and J ends were trimmed by 5 bases and 0 bases, with 20 bases remaining between them. The CDR3 length is 19 residues. Per germline, CDR1 SEHNR and CDR2 FQNEAQ (reference sequence). Here the CDR3 reads CASSSPLGGSLSGANVLTF. Here the CDR3 DNA reads TGTGCCAGCAGCAGCCCCTTGGGGGGTTCCCTCTCTGGGGCCAACGTCCTGACTTTC.

The rearrangement uses TRBV28 and TRBJ2-7; 10 bases match TRBD1. The trim removed 7 bases at V and 3 bases at J, leaving 3 bases unmatched. The length of the CDR3 is 13 residues. The germline V gene has CDR1 MDHEN and CDR2 SYDVKM. Written as DNA, the CDR3 is TGTGCCAGCATGACAGGGGGCATCTACGAGCAGTACTTC. The encoded protein is CASMTGGIYEQYF.

The CDR3 here is CAISESVVGRPHLLNEKLFF. The CDR3 DNA reads as TGTGCCATCAGTGAGTCGGTTGTGGGCCGGCCACACCTCTTAAATGAAAAACTGTTTTTT. V usage is TRBV10-3 and J usage is TRBJ1-4, with D hard to call. The length of the CDR3 is 20 residues. Germline CDR1 ENHRY, CDR2 SYGVKD. Trimming left V 0 bases short and J 5 bases short, with 25 bases between.

The chain couples TRBV6-6 to TRBJ2-7; 8 nucleotides match TRBD1. The germline CDR1 and CDR2 sequences are MNHNY and SVGAGI (reference sequence). There are 16 residues in the CDR3. J gave up 2 bases and V 1 base, and 7 bases lay outside the gene matches. CDR3 DNA sequence: TGTGCCAGCAGTTACTTTTTCCAGGGGGCTACCTACGAGCAGTACTTC. It specifies CASSYFFQGATYEQYF.

This rearrangement joins TRBV4-2 to TRBJ2-4; no clear D gene. The CDR3 covers 16 residues. V lost 2 bases to trimming and J lost 4 bases, with 15 bases between them. Germline V gene sequence: CDR1 LGHNA, CDR2 YNFKEQ. The CDR3 nucleotides are TGTGCCAGCAGCCAACGTACCGAGTACGTGAAAAACATTCAGTACTTC. Amino acid sequence: CASSQRTEYVKNIQYF.

The gene calls are TRBV28 and TRBJ2-6; 7 nucleotides line up with TRBD2. The CDR3 sequence is 17 residues long. V lost 4 bases, J lost 0 bases, and 6 bases stayed unmatched. The germline CDR1 and CDR2 sequences are MDHEN and SYDVKM. For the CDR3, the DNA is TGTGCCAGCAGTTCGGCGGGAGCGGGCTCTGGGGCCAACGTCCTGACTTTC. Translating gives CASSSAGAGSGANVLTF.

The rearrangement joins TRBV5-1 to TRBJ1-1; 8 positions agree with TRBD1. The germline gives CDR1 SGHRS, CDR2 YFSETQ. With 0 bases clipped from V and 10 bases from J, the junction kept 2 bases outside the gene matches. CDR3 length: 12 amino acids. CDR3 DNA sequence: TGCGCCAGCAGCTTGGTCGGACAGGGAGCTTTCTTT. Its protein is CASSLVGQGAFF.

J is TRBJ2-2 and V is TRBV28, with 9 bases fitting TRBD2. The CDR3 runs 15 residues. Germline loops: CDR1 MDHEN, CDR2 SYDVKM. V trimming: 5 bases; J trimming: 6 bases; junction bases outside the gene matches: 7. This CDR3 is CASSPTSGWAGELFF. As DNA, the CDR3 is TGTGCCAGCAGTCCTACTAGCGGGTGGGCCGGGGAGCTGTTTTTT.

This chain joins TRBV27 and TRBJ2-7; D may be TRBD2 (6 bases). Between the trimmed V and J ends, which lost 8 bases and 7 bases, there was a span of 30 bases. The CDR3 spans 17 residues. CDR1 and CDR2 (germline): MNHEY, SMNVEV (reference sequence). CDR3 sequence reads: CASGARSSSVDAGEQYF. CDR3 DNA sequence: TGTGCCAGCGGCGCTCGCAGTTCTAGCGTAGATGCGGGGGAGCAGTACTTC.

The genes are TRBV4-3 and TRBJ1-3; TRBD1 is a possible D gene (5 bases). Trimming shortened V by 5 bases and J by 3 bases, and 11 bases separated the two germline ends. From germline, CDR1 is LGHNA and CDR2 YSLEER. The CDR3 contains 14 residues. CDR3: CASSWGVRGNTIYF. Here the CDR3 DNA reads TGCGCCAGCAGCTGGGGGGTTCGTGGAAACACCATATATTTT.

The chain is built from TRBV19 and TRBJ1-6; no definite D call. This CDR3 is built from 17 residues. The germline gives CDR1 LNHDA, CDR2 SQIVND (reference sequence). V was cut by 5 bases and J by 0 bases, with 14 bases left in between. The CDR3 DNA follows: TGTGCCAGTAGTCCGCGTTCGACAAGCTCCTATAATTCACCCCTCCACTTT. Translation gives CASSPRSTSSYNSPLHF.

CDR3 region: CASSLGGQDLSGANVLTF. The CDR3 DNA reads as TGTGCCAGCAGCTTGGGGGGCCAAGATTTGTCTGGGGCCAACGTCCTGACTTTC. The chain is built from TRBV5-4 and TRBJ2-6, with a tentative D call TRBD1 (5 bases). CDR1 and CDR2 from the germline V gene are SGHNT and YYREEE (reference sequence). This CDR3 contains 18 residues. V was shortened by 0 bases and J by 1 base, with 14 bases between the two germline ends.

CDR3 in amino acids: CASSATGTANTGELFF. CDR3 coding DNA: TGCGCCAGCAGCGCCACCGGGACAGCGAACACCGGGGAGCTGTTTTTT. The rearrangement joins TRBV5-1 to TRBJ2-2; 7 bases are shared with TRBD1. The CDR3 has 16 residues. Germline CDR1 SGHRS, CDR2 YFSETQ. The V and J ends lost 4 bases and 0 bases, in that order; junction bases with no gene match: 6.

This chain uses TRBV7-2 with TRBJ2-7, with D perhaps matching TRBD1 (6 bases). Trimming removed 5 bases from V and 6 bases from J, with 14 bases in between. CDR1 and CDR2 (germline): SGHTA, FQGNSA. The CDR3 runs to 13 residues. The CDR3 DNA reads TGTGCCAGCAGCGGAGACAGGAGACGCGAGCAGTACTTC. Translating gives CASSGDRRREQYF.

This clone was seen more than once but under ten times. The V call is TRBV11-2, the J call TRBJ1-1; D is unclear. Germline V gives CDR1 SGHAT, CDR2 FQNNGV. V was pared by 2 bases and J by 1 base, with 11 bases between. The length of the CDR3 is 15 residues. The CDR3 coding sequence is TGTGCCAGCAGCTTAAGCCTTCCCGCGAACACTGAAGCTTTCTTT. Translation: CASSLSLPANTEAFF. Complete variable domain (other parts from reference TRBV11-2 and TRBJ1-1): EAGVAQSPRYKIIEKRQSVAFWCNPISGHATLYWYQQILGQGPKLLIQFQNNGVVDDSQLPKDRFSAERLKGVDSTLKIQPAKLEDSAVYLCASSLSLPANTEAFFGQGTRLTVV.

The gene calls are TRBV28 and TRBJ2-3; D may be TRBD2 (7 bases). Germline-derived CDR1 and CDR2 are MDHEN and SYDVKM. This CDR3 has 14 residues. V lost 6 bases and J lost 6, with 16 bases in between. Here the CDR3 reads CASSPRGAGDTQYF. DNA of the CDR3: TGTGCCAGCAGCCCCCGGGGGGCAGGGGATACGCAGTATTTT.

This clone came up once. CDR3 in DNA: TGTGCCAGCTCACCGAGACAGGGCGTAGGGCAGTTCTTC. It yields the protein CASSPRQGVGQFF. The rearrangement uses TRBV18 and TRBJ2-1; 7 bases are shared with TRBD1. The germline V gene encodes CDR1 KGHSH and CDR2 LQKENI. The CDR3 is 13 amino acids. The trim removed 3 bases at V and 12 bases at J, leaving 8 bases unmatched.

The chain employs TRBV7-2 and TRBJ2-3, with D possibly TRBD2 on 6 matching bases. This CDR3 comprises 14 residues. Germline CDR1 is SGHTA and CDR2 is FQGNSA. Trimming removed 1 base at V and 4 bases at J, with 9 bases between. The CDR3: CASSLDAGSDTQYF. In nucleotides, the CDR3 is TGTGCCAGCAGCTTAGACGCGGGATCAGATACGCAGTATTTT.

V usage is TRBV9 and J usage is TRBJ2-7; D remains unclear. V was pared by 7 bases and J by 2 bases, with 16 bases between. In germline, CDR1 is SGDLS, CDR2 YYNGEE. The length of the CDR3 is 14 residues. The CDR3 is CASSTHPSTYEQYF. CDR3 nucleotide sequence: TGTGCCAGCTCAACCCACCCCTCTACCTACGAGCAGTACTTC.

This clone occurred a few times. The chain has TRBV5-1 and TRBJ2-5, with 7 bases identical to TRBD1. The CDR3 covers 16 residues. V lost 0 bases to trimming and J lost 2 bases; unmatched junction nucleotides: 7. CDR1 SGHRS and CDR2 YFSETQ come from the germline V gene. CDR3 coding DNA: TGCGCCAGCAGCTTGGCCGTCGGGACAGCTCAAGAGACCCAGTACTTC. Residues: CASSLAVGTAQETQYF.